This TCR beta chain was profiled in a study of cytomegalovirus exposure and HLA in healthy donors (dated 2017 in TCRdb). For the wider study: In an earlier analysis of some 550 of the donors, around 290 Gb of sequence data and approximately 100 million unique TCR beta sequences from roughly 190 million T cells were reported. Roughly 300 gigabases of sequencing data and some 85 million unique TCR sequences were included in an early release covering 550 to 650 HLA-typed donors. Among the roughly 390 genotyped donors, around 81% belonged to the genetic ancestry cluster associated with self-reported Caucasian donors. The aim of the study was to test whether cataloging public T cell receptors could identify signatures of past pathogen exposure. The study profiled the T cell repertoires of under 700 subjects by immunosequencing and related them to cytomegalovirus serostatus. In addition to the first cohort of 500 to 850 subjects, a separate validation cohort of 120 different subjects was used. To predict cytomegalovirus infection status, the study combined high-throughput TCR immunosequencing, statistical association of individual TCRs with disease status, and machine learning. In a later analysis, previously published TCR beta repertoires from hundreds of donors were re-analyzed and high-resolution HLA genotyping was added so that TCR occurrence patterns could be studied. The later analysis used no new phenotypic data to find candidate immune exposures, relying instead on TCR beta sequences and their occurrence across donors. To decide whether each TCR beta V gene segment behaved as functional or pseudogenic, an earlier analysis of fewer than 750 of the donors relied on high-throughput TCR beta sequencing. Donor age, sex, ethnicity and CMV serostatus were collected together with the repertoire data. A later genetic analysis used genome-wide SNP genotypes for about 65% of the 666 donors, treating that subset as a discovery cohort. Every discovery cohort repertoire had been produced on one sequencing platform. HLA typing included class I and class II loci at four-digit resolution. Typing coverage varied by locus: about 629-640 donors for A, B, C, DRB1 and DQB1; roughly 520 for DQA1; more than 600 for DPA1; around 490 for DPB1. Five DR-DQ haplotypes were treated as single units for association and clustering because of strong linkage in the cohort. Across approximately 400 genotyped donors of the cohort, an average of about 250,000 unique TCR beta nucleotide sequences per donor were sequenced, and roughly 18% of those sequences were non-productive. The study at large found these results: In a later genetic analysis, fewer N-insertions in productive TCRs were reported among donors in an Asian-associated ancestry cluster than the roughly 700-donor mean. Three of the identified cytomegalovirus-associated TCR beta chains were confirmed in vitro to be specific for cytomegalovirus antigens. Correlated functional status among segregating V segments might reflect linkage disequilibrium, but an unknown experimental factor could not be ruled out. An association between a missense DCLRE1C variant and V-gene and J-gene trimming of TCR beta chains was found in a later genetic analysis and replicated in an independent cohort. A later analysis reported that several top co-occurrence clusters appeared linked to parvovirus B19, influenza, CMV and Epstein-Barr virus. Assigning TCR associations to individual alleles was difficult when HLA alleles, especially DR and DQ, strongly co-occurred. Only TCR beta chains were sequenced in this cohort, and the absence of alpha or paired-chain data limited detectable features. Specific HLA alleles were associated with over 15,000 TCR beta sequences at a false discovery rate of 0.05 in a later analysis. In a later analysis, the rate of TCR association differed among HLA loci, with DRB1 alleles having the most associated TCRs and HLA-C alleles having the fewest. In a later analysis, HLA-associated TCR beta chains showed more clonal expansion and lower generation probabilities than non-associated chains that were equally common. The authors suggested that the approach could potentially be generalized to other disease states and immunological phenotypes. Because some donors lacked HLA typing at each locus, the association tests relied only on the typed subset. Because counts were too low, about 18 rarely observed V segments, including chromosome 9 orphons, were excluded from the earlier analysis of roughly 580 of the donors. A total of 150 to 200 TCR beta chains were listed by the study as associated with cytomegalovirus. Most CMV-associated TCR beta chains appeared to be HLA-restricted in a later analysis, and the HLA associations seemed to be driven largely by CMV exposure. Because the 87-base-pair reads could not distinguish some IMGT-functional V segments, including TRBV6-2 and TRBV6-3, those segments were excluded. The classifier was reported to diagnose cytomegalovirus status with high specificity and sensitivity in both the original and validation cohorts. In an earlier analysis of approximately 590 of the donors, most TCR beta V segments appeared in productive rearrangements about 90% or about 30% of the time, broadly matching IMGT annotations. Most TCR sequences were observed very rarely across donors, whereas some public TCRs were present in many individuals. For the cohort, immune exposure information was limited to CMV serostatus. A cluster of highly shared sequence variants was judged likely to be a technical artifact of the sequencing pipeline. A further reported finding was that TCR beta sequences accurately predicted the HLA-A and HLA-B alleles for most subjects in the first cohort. Roughly uniform sequencing depth across donors was assumed in presence/absence analyses, although this assumption may not hold.

Notes on this clone: What antigen it recognizes has not been identified. Base qualities are not at hand, and no much larger clone is one base apart.

Reading the germline V gene (reference sequence) gives CDR1 GTSNPN and CDR2 SVGIG. Trimming costs V 1 base and J 1 base, and their ends lie 10 bases apart. From cysteine to phenylalanine, the CDR3 is 14 amino acids long. The sequence is cut down to CDR3 DNA, 42 bases in frame from base 1. In total, 666 healthy bone marrow donors made up the cohort. All cohort members were sampled while nominally healthy, although unrecorded immune exposures were likely present. CMV serostatus was recorded as positive for roughly 300 and negative for about 55% of the roughly 670 cohort members, whereas no CMV serostatus was recorded for the donor in question. Each donor provided a peripheral blood sample, and peripheral blood mononuclear cells were used for TCR beta sequencing. The Qiagen DNeasy Blood Extraction Kit was used to extract genomic DNA from the blood cell samples. Receptors were amplified or captured by the immunoSEQ multiplex PCR assay. For the multiplex PCR, a mixture combining 60 forward primers for TCR Vbeta segments and 13 reverse primers for TCR Jbeta segments was used. Amplification of the CDR3 region of rearranged TCR beta genes was performed with a multiplex PCR assay on genomic DNA. The amplified TCR beta libraries were sequenced on the Illumina HiSeq System as 87-base-pair reads. As for the original processing: Across the roughly 600 repertoires, a later analysis counted 75 million to 90 million unique TCR beta chains, around 11 million of which were shared by at least two donors. Raw reads were error-corrected and collapsed into unique sequences by a nearest-neighbor algorithm in which closely related sequences were merged to remove PCR and sequencing errors. To assign V, D and J gene segments, CDR3 sequences were aligned to IMGT reference sequences. Each retained sequence needed at least a six-nucleotide match to both a V gene segment and a J gene segment. Rearrangements were classified as productive when the CDR3 lacked stop codons and remained in frame with V and J, and all other rearrangements were classified as non-productive. CDR3 was defined according to IMGT convention as the region running from the second conserved V-encoded cysteine to the conserved J-encoded phenylalanine. Sequences without an unambiguous match to a single V gene segment were excluded from the earlier analysis of about 630 of the donors. An earlier analysis of a few hundred of the donors classified V segments as functional when productive rearrangements were above 56.7% and as segregating when the standard deviation between donors was above 5%. A statistical classification framework was built for diagnosing cytomegalovirus status from the catalog of TCR beta chain sequences. In a later analysis, TCR nucleotide sequences were compared against IMGT/GENE-DB human TR gene sequences so that V and J genes could be assigned. A later analysis assigned CDR3 sequences and most-parsimonious VDJ recombination scenarios with the TCRdist pipeline. In a later analysis, each TCR beta chain was defined by its CDR3 amino acid sequence together with its V-gene family, and reads lacking a unique V-gene family were excluded. As a way to deal with suspected cross-contamination and a sequencing artifact, a later analysis dropped over 550 nucleotide sequences that were highly shared and had low generation probability. In a later analysis, a clonal expansion index was calculated for each public chain from normalized within-repertoire ranks of inferred template counts. In a later analysis, generation probabilities were computed using a VDJ recombination model fitted to out-of-frame rearrangements, and the results were checked against IGoR. In a later analysis, hypergeometric tests were used to score TCR-TCR, TCR-HLA and TCR-CMV co-occurrence, with a repertoire-size bias correction applied to TCR pairs. A later analysis estimated false discovery rates by permuting HLA or CMV assignments 20 times. A later analysis grouped co-occurring TCRs with DBSCAN, adding TCRdist sequence similarity when clustering within HLA-allele-positive subsets. Repertoires with fewer than 30,000 or more than 120,000 public chains, plus five repertoires with anomalous nucleotide sharing, were excluded from co-occurrence clustering. TCRdb took over this immuneACCESS table, retaining in-frame rearrangements with V and J assigned. Such tables are incomplete; in checked studies, under half of the missing clones stem from an unresolved V gene, and the remainder is unexplained. The V and J calls and clone size come from that table; D and trimming were worked out from the DNA. This sample gives approximately 100,000 clones in total; 55% to 65% of them show up just once. Of the sample, roughly 2.5% is held by the ten largest clones.

Sample: PBMCs. The sequence came from a human donor in good health. In this chain, TRBV30 is recombined with TRBJ1-1; the D segment cannot be called with confidence. The CDR3 region has the sequence CAWSDPPGNTEAFF. The nucleotide sequence is TGTGCCTGGAGTGACCCCCCAGGGAACACTGAAGCTTTCTTT.